This T cell receptor beta chain was captured by sequencing in a study of blood T cell repertoires in COVID-19 (dated by TCRdb to between 2020 and 2021). Looking at the study overall: The collaborator samples originated in the United States, Italy and Spain and spanned the acute and convalescent phases of COVID-19. Deeply sampled blood TCRbeta repertoires from subjects exposed to, actively infected with, or recovered from COVID-19 were included in the dataset. The samples were drawn from two sources: the first 160 participants of the ongoing ImmuneRACE study, and fewer than 1,500 subjects contributed by 6 global collaborators. The prospective study material was composed of cDNA or gDNA derived from T cells, B-cell-depleted T cells, or PBMCs. Nearly every sample came with metadata listing a de-identified subject ID, COVID-19 status, age in years and sex. Where HLA class I and class II types were available, the types were taken from metadata supplied by the sample provider, not from assay-based typing. The repertoires were released in a freely available public database meant as a resource for research on the immune response to SARS-CoV-2. The paper as a whole reports these results and caveats: Clinical and demographic metadata were provided uncurated, with the amount varying by source and participant.

This clone appeared a single time. Its antigen is not yet known. There are no base qualities to consult, and no much larger clone falls within one base. Including the terminal cysteine and phenylalanine, the CDR3 comprises 15 residues. The DNA shown is the 45-base CDR3, in frame from base 1. From V the trimming removes 1 base and from J it removes 1 base, while the gene matches leave 3 bases of the junction unaccounted for. Per the germline V gene, MNHEY is the CDR1 and SVGAGI is the CDR2. The immunoSEQ Assay, a bias-controlled multiplex PCR, was used to amplify TCRbeta CDR3 regions from genomic DNA. Turning to the authors' computational methods: Within the assay, amplification of reference gene primers was used to estimate how many nucleated cells each sample contained. To quantify the absolute abundance of each unique TCRbeta CDR3 rearrangement, sequence reads were collapsed and filtered. Productive Simpson clonality was computed per sample as the square root of Simpson's diversity index over productive rearrangements. TCRdb mirrors the immuneACCESS table, restricted to in-frame sequences. Some clones are absent from its copies; in checked studies, under half trace to an unresolved V gene, and the reason for the others is unknown. Clonal size and the V and J genes are those of that table, whereas D and trimming came from the DNA. This sample has some 30,000 clones in its table, and 88% of those were observed once. The ten largest clones capture 14% of the sample.

Whole blood was collected in K2EDTA tubes by collaborating institutions according to the institutions' own protocols. Collaborator samples were shipped for TCRbeta analysis as frozen whole blood, isolated PBMCs, or DNA extracted from either sample type. Sequencing was carried out using peripheral blood. The rearranged segments are TRBV6-5 and TRBJ2-5, and 7 junction bases match TRBD2. This TCR was recovered from a human donor with active COVID-19. The donor label of this sample is uncertain. This receptor has the CDR3 CASSYFAGVQETQYF. The sequenced DNA is TGTGCCAGCAGTTACTTTGCGGGGGTCCAAGAGACCCAGTACTTC.